This T cell receptor beta chain derives from a study of T-cell memory formation after mild COVID-19. Whole-study context: TCR clusters were mostly donor specific.

Constant-segment primers served in 5'RACE that generated TCR alpha and TCR beta cDNA libraries bearing sample barcodes and UMIs. TCRdb processed the 5' RACE reads anew with MiXCR; each CDR3 protein has one entry. The sample gives nearly 110,000 distinct CDR3 sequences, over 15% of which show up once; around 28% is in the top ten. V was clipped by 5 bases and J by 1 base; unmatched bases: 7. The CDR3 is 17 amino acids. Germline CDR1 is SGHVS and CDR2 is FQNEAQ. Study-level findings and limits: Those CD4+ clones that contracted were mainly in CM and EM (CD8+ ones in EMRA). Among clones contracting day 15 to 85, CD4/CD8 was balanced, whereas later expanders leaned CD4+.

Concerning this clonotype: Its antigen is still unknown.

This TCR was recovered from an adult woman who had mild COVID-19 (a few samples of this study predate the infection). Cell type and time point are not known. The sequenced sample consisted of PBMCs or a T cell subset sorted from them (not recorded which). The V call is TRBV7-8, the J call TRBJ2-5; 13 bases are shared with TRBD2. This CDR3 reads CASSLGGLAGSQETQYF. CDR3 nucleotides: TGTGCCAGCAGCCTAGGGGGACTAGCGGGGTCCCAAGAGACCCAGTACTTC.